This T cell receptor (beta chain) came from a study of T cell responses to AZD1222 COVID-19 vaccine. Study-level points and caveats: Clonal diversity was possibly underestimated; the donors were predominantly white British and more often female. At 160-218 and 743-854, vaccine-associated CD4 TCRs were dominant, and they spanned spike. Just 5 to 7 AZD1222 recipients tested seropositive at baseline.

A note on this clone: What it binds is not known.

The CDR3 has 14 amino acids. V lost 5 bases and J 4 bases, leaving 15 bases between the germline ends. Germline CDR1 and CDR2: SGHAT and FQNNGV. TCRdb's copy holds only in-frame clones and misses some; the assay was immunoSEQ multiplex PCR. The table lists tens of thousands of clones, about 79% of them singletons. This sample comprised peripheral blood, obtained on day 0 of AZD1222 vaccination. The chain recombines TRBV11-2 with TRBJ2-7; perhaps TRBD2 as D (5 bases). This receptor was obtained from an adult in good health. In nucleotides, the CDR3 is TGTGCCAGCAGCCGCTCGAGGACTGTTTACGAGCAGTACTTC. Amino acid sequence: CASSRSRTVYEQYF. Variable domain in full (rest from reference TRBV11-2 and TRBJ2-7): EAGVAQSPRYKIIEKRQSVAFWCNPISGHATLYWYQQILGQGPKLLIQFQNNGVVDDSQLPKDRFSAERLKGVDSTLKIQPAKLEDSAVYLCASSRSRTVYEQYFGPGTRLTVT.